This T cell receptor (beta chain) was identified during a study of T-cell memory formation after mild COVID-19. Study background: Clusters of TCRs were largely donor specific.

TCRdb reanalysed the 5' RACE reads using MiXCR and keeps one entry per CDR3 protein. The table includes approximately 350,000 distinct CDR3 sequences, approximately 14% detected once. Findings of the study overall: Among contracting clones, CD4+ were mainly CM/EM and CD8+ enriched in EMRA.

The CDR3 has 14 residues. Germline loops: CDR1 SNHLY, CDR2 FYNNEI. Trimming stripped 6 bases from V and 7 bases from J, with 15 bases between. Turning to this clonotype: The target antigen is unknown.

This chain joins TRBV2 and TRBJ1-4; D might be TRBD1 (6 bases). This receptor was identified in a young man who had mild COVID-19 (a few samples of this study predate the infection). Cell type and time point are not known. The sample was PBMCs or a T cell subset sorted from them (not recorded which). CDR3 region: CASRQQGGIEKLFF. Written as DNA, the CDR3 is TGTGCCAGCAGGCAACAGGGCGGTATTGAAAAACTGTTTTTT.